The rows below give T cell receptor beta chains drawn from one sample of a study of T cell changes during pregnancy in multiple sclerosis. Clones were read by immunoSEQ multiplex PCR, and TCRdb kept only the in-frame ones, dropping some. There are fewer than 85,000 clones in the sample; over 90% occur only once, and 2% to 2.5% lies in the top ten. The sample consisted of peripheral blood, taken in the third trimester of pregnancy. These receptors came from a female donor with multiple sclerosis, enrolled in a pregnancy study. Each CDR3 is given with its conserved first and last residue. D genes are given only for firm matches. Size tells how often a clone was seen (once, few, many) or the class of an expanded clone, and some rows leave it out.

d_call,v_call,j_call,clone_size,cdr3_aa,cdr3_nt
.,TRBV4-2,TRBJ1-4,.,CASSQVGAGVGEKLFF,TGTGCCAGCAGCCAAGTAGGCGCGGGTGTAGGTGAAAAACTGTTTTTT
TRBD2,TRBV2,TRBJ2-3,.,CASRPGLAAKDTQYF,TGTGCCAGCAGGCCGGGACTAGCGGCTAAAGATACGCAGTATTTT
.,TRBV30,TRBJ1-1,.,CAWKGQMNTEAFF,TGTGCCTGGAAGGGGCAGATGAACACTGAAGCTTTCTTT
TRBD1,TRBV30,TRBJ2-1,once,CAWGPGTGAILNEQFF,TGTGCCTGGGGACCGGGGACAGGGGCTATTTTAAATGAGCAGTTCTTC
.,TRBV29-1,TRBJ1-1,.,CSVESPPQIAEAFF,TGCAGCGTTGAATCGCCACCCCAGATCGCTGAAGCTTTCTTT
.,TRBV10-1,TRBJ1-6,.,CASSDRNSPLHF,TGCGCCAGCAGCGACAGAAATTCACCCCTCCACTTT
.,TRBV5-1,TRBJ2-7,.,CASTQGGEQYF,TGCGCCAGCACCCAGGGAGGCGAGCAGTACTTC
.,TRBV9,TRBJ1-2,.,CASSGDERDTTYTF,TGTGCCAGCAGCGGAGACGAAAGGGACACTACCTACACCTTC
TRBD1,TRBV25-1,TRBJ1-2,.,CASTRSGTGEIYGYTF,TGTGCCAGCACCAGATCAGGGACAGGGGAGATCTATGGCTACACCTTC
.,TRBV7-2,TRBJ2-7,.,CASSPGTPSYEQYF,TGTGCCAGCAGCCCCGGGACACCATCCTACGAGCAGTACTTC
TRBD1,TRBV6-1,TRBJ1-5,.,CASSNRQGYQPQHF,TGTGCCAGCAGTAACCGACAGGGGTATCAGCCCCAGCATTTT
.,TRBV6-1,TRBJ1-2,.,CASSEAGGAYGYTF,TGTGCCAGCAGTGAAGCGGGCGGGGCCTATGGCTACACCTTC
TRBD1,TRBV5-1,TRBJ1-1,.,CASSPGTGSSWNTEAFF,TGCGCCAGCAGCCCCGGGACAGGGTCTTCGTGGAACACTGAAGCTTTCTTT
TRBD1,TRBV4-1,TRBJ2-3,.,CASKPTGVGDTQYF,TGCGCCAGCAAACCAACAGGGGTCGGAGATACGCAGTATTTT
.,TRBV11-2,TRBJ2-7,.,CASSPGAAYEQYF,TGTGCCAGCAGCCCTGGTGCGGCCTACGAGCAGTACTTC
.,TRBV10-1,TRBJ1-1,.,CASSEGGNTEAFF,TGCGCCAGCAGTGAGGGAGGGAACACTGAAGCTTTCTTT
.,TRBV29-1,TRBJ1-5,once,CSVVGDSNQPQHF,TGCAGCGTTGTAGGGGATAGCAATCAGCCCCAGCATTTT
.,TRBV7-7,TRBJ1-4,.,CASSLTWGRGGNEKLFF,TGTGCTAGCAGCCTGACCTGGGGGCGCGGCGGTAATGAAAAACTGTTTTTT
.,TRBV11-2,TRBJ2-2,.,CASSWTLNTGELFF,TGTGCCAGCAGCTGGACACTGAACACCGGGGAGCTGTTTTTT
.,TRBV6-5,TRBJ1-1,.,CASSYGGLNTEAFF,TGTGCCAGCAGTTACGGGGGGTTGAACACTGAAGCTTTCTTT
.,TRBV2,TRBJ1-2,.,CASSWTPALSGYTF,TGTGCCAGCAGTTGGACACCGGCTCTCTCTGGCTACACCTTC
.,TRBV5-6,TRBJ1-1,.,CASSLVNTEAFF,TGTGCCAGCAGCTTGGTAAACACTGAAGCTTTCTTT
TRBD1,TRBV10-3,TRBJ1-1,few,CAIKAGTGGTEAFF,TGTGCCATCAAGGCCGGGACAGGGGGTACTGAAGCTTTCTTT
.,TRBV13,TRBJ1-1,.,CASSSRGRQIYKGAFF,TGTGCCAGCAGCTCCCGGGGGAGGCAGATCTATAAGGGAGCTTTCTTT
.,TRBV18,TRBJ1-1,.,CASSQPQVTAGEAFF,TGTGCCAGCTCACAACCACAGGTAACCGCCGGGGAAGCTTTCTTT
.,TRBV7-6,TRBJ2-5,.,CASSLGRQGLGVETQYF,TGTGCCAGCAGCTTAGGTCGTCAGGGACTTGGGGTAGAGACCCAGTACTTC
TRBD1,TRBV27,TRBJ2-1,.,CASSPRIPGQGHNEQFF,TGTGCCAGCAGTCCTAGAATCCCGGGACAGGGGCACAATGAGCAGTTCTTC
.,TRBV7-9,TRBJ2-7,.,CASSLLGAAEQYF,TGTGCCAGCAGCTTATTGGGGGCCGCCGAGCAGTACTTC
.,TRBV5-1,TRBJ2-7,.,CASSLRPGVSSSEQYF,TGCGCCAGCAGCTTGCGGCCGGGAGTATCCTCGAGCGAGCAGTACTTC
.,TRBV25-1,TRBJ2-3,.,CASSAQPGLSTDTQYF,TGTGCCAGCAGTGCGCAACCGGGACTTTCCACAGATACGCAGTATTTT
TRBD2,TRBV5-4,TRBJ2-6,.,CASRAGGSSGANVLTF,TGTGCCAGCCGTGCGGGGGGAAGCTCTGGGGCCAACGTCCTGACTTTC
.,TRBV10-2,TRBJ1-5,.,CASSDSELQPQHF,TGCGCCAGCAGTGATTCCGAGTTACAGCCCCAGCATTTT
.,TRBV13,TRBJ1-4,.,CASSSGGTNEKLFF,TGTGCCAGCAGCTCGGGGGGGACTAATGAAAAACTGTTTTTT
TRBD2,TRBV7-2,TRBJ2-2,.,CASSLGGLERGTGELFF,TGTGCCAGCAGCTTAGGGGGGTTGGAGCGGGGGACCGGGGAGCTGTTTTTT
.,TRBV4-1,TRBJ1-5,.,CASSQEAGLDQPQHF,TGCGCCAGCAGCCAAGAAGCGGGGCTCGATCAGCCCCAGCATTTT
.,TRBV28,TRBJ1-2,.,CASSSNGQRNYGYTF,TGTGCCAGCAGTTCAAACGGACAGAGAAACTATGGCTACACCTTC
.,TRBV7-9,TRBJ1-1,few,CASSVGLGEAFF,TGTGCCAGCAGCGTTGGACTGGGCGAAGCTTTCTTT
.,TRBV13,TRBJ2-1,.,CASRGGGNEQFF,TGTGCCAGCAGAGGGGGGGGCAATGAGCAGTTCTTC
TRBD1,TRBV13,TRBJ1-1,.,CASSSGTGINEAFF,TGTGCCAGCAGCTCAGGGACAGGGATAAATGAAGCTTTCTTT
TRBD1,TRBV5-5,TRBJ2-5,.,CASRGGTEKETQYF,TGTGCCAGCAGGGGTGGGACAGAGAAAGAGACCCAGTACTTC
.,TRBV9,TRBJ1-1,.,CASSPPRADTEAFF,TGTGCCAGCAGCCCCCCCAGGGCGGACACTGAAGCTTTCTTT
TRBD2,TRBV5-1,TRBJ2-1,.,CASSTGLAGYNEQFF,TGCGCCAGCAGCACCGGACTAGCGGGATACAATGAGCAGTTCTTC
.,TRBV12-5,TRBJ2-1,.,CASGSPGLPVHEQFF,TGTGCTAGTGGTTCTCCGGGACTCCCGGTCCATGAGCAGTTCTTC